The entry that follows covers one T cell receptor beta chain sequence. Its cognate antigen is unknown. The conserved final phenylalanine or tryptophan is absent from the CDR3, which likely points to a read error. The DNA is omitted, as the CDR3 cannot be located on it reliably, and the CDR3 follows TCRdb's listing. The sample is drawn from a study of STAT3 mutations in large granular lymphocyte leukemia. Study results and caveats: Every T-cell large granular lymphocyte leukemia patient had at least one immunodominant TCR beta clonotype.

The protocol was immunoSEQ multiplex PCR, while the TCRdb copy is restricted to in-frame clones and leaves out a portion. The table lists some 2,200 clones, with 80% to 85% in the top ten. Germline CDR1 reads GTSNPN; CDR2 reads SVGIG (reference sequence). The CDR3 is 9 residues long, ends included. The TCR was taken from a human donor with T large granular lymphocyte leukemia. The donor label of this sample is uncertain. Some clones in this sample may be carry-over from other donors' samples. Sequencing was carried out using PBMCs. The gene calls are TRBV30 and TRBJ1-2. This chain's CDR3 is CAWSVSGYG.